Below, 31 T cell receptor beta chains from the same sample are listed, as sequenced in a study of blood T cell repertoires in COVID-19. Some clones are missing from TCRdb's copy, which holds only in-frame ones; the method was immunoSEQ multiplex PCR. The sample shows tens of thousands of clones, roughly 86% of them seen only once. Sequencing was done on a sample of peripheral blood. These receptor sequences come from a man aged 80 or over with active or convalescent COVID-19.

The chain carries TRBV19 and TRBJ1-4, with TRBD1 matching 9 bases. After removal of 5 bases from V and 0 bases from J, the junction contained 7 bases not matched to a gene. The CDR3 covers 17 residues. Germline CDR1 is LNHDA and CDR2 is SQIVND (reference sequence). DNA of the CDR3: TGTGCCAGTAGTCCACAGGGGGCGTCCACAACTAATGAAAAACTGTTTTTT. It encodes CASSPQGASTTNEKLFF.

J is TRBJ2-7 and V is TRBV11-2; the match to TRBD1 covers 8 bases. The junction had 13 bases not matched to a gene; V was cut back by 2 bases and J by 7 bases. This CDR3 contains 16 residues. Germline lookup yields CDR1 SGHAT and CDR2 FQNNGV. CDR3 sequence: CASSLSSGTGFGEQYV. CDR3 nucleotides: TGTGCCAGCAGCTTAAGTTCCGGGACAGGTTTTGGAGAGCAGTACGTC.

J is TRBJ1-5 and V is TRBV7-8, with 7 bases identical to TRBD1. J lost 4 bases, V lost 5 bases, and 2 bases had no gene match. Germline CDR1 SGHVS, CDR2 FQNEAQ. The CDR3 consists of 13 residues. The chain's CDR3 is CASSTQGNQPQHF. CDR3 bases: TGTGCCAGCAGCACACAGGGGAATCAGCCCCAGCATTTT.

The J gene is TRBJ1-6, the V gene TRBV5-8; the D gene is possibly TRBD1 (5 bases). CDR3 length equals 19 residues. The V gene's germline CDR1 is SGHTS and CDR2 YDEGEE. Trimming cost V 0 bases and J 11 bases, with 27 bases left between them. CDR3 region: CASSLAFTRGPIRMAPLHF. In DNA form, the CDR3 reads TGTGCCAGCAGCTTGGCCTTCACAAGGGGCCCAATAAGAATGGCACCCCTCCACTTT.

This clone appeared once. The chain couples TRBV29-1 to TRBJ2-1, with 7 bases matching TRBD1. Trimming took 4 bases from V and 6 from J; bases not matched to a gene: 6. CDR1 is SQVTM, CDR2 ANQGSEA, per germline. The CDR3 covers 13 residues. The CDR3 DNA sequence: TGCAGCGTTGGATTCTGGGACAGCAATGAGCAGTTCTTC. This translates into CSVGFWDSNEQFF.

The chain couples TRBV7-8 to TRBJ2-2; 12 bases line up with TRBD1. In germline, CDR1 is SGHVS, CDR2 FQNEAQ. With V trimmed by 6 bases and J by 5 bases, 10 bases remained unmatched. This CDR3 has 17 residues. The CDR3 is CASSHGTGGLLTGELFF. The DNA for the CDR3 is TGTGCCAGCAGTCATGGGACAGGGGGCCTACTTACCGGGGAGCTGTTTTTT.

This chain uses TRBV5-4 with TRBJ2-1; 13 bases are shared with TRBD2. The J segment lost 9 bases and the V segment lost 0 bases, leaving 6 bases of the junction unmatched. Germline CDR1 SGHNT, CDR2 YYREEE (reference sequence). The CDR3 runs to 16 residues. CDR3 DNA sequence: TGTGCCAGCAGCTTGGGGACTAGCGGGAGTTATCTTGAGCAGTTCTTC. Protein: CASSLGTSGSYLEQFF.

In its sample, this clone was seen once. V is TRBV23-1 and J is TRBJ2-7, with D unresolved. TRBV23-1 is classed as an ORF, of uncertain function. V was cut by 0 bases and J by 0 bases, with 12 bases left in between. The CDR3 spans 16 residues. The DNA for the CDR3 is TGCGCCAGCAGTCAATCGAGGCAGAAGAGCTCCTACGAGCAGTACGTC. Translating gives CASSQSRQKSSYEQYV.

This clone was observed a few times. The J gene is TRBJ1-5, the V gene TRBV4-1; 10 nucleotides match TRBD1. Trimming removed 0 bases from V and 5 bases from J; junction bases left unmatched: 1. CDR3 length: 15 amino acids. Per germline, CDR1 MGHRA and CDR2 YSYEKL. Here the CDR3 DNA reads TGCGCCAGCAGCCAAGAGGGGACAGGGGATCAGCCCCAGCATTTT. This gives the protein CASSQEGTGDQPQHF.

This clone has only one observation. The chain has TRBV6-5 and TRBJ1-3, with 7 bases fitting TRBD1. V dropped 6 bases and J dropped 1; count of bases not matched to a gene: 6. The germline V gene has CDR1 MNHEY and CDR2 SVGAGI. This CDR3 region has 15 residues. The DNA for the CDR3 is TGTGCCAGCAGCCCGGACAGGAGTTCTGGAAACACCATATATTTT. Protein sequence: CASSPDRSSGNTIYF.

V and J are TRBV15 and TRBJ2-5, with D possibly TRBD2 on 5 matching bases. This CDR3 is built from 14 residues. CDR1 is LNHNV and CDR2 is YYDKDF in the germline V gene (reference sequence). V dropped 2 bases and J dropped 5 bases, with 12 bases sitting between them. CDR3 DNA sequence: TGTGCCACCAGCAGAATCGGGGATGTGGAGACCCAGTACTTC. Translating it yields CATSRIGDVETQYF.

CDR3 sequence reads: CAISESAGSATNEKLFF. As DNA, the CDR3 is TGTGCCATCAGTGAGTCGGCAGGATCGGCAACTAATGAAAAACTGTTTTTT. V is TRBV10-3 and J is TRBJ1-4; D is unclear. The CDR3 spans 17 residues. CDR1 and CDR2 from the germline V gene are ENHRY and SYGVKD. With 0 bases removed from V and 0 bases from J, the gap between germline ends came to 11 bases.

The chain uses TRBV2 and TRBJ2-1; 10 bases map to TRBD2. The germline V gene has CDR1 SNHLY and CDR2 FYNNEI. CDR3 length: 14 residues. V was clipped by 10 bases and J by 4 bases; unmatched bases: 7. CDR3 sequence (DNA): TGTGCCACCGAACTAGCGGGACCGTACAATGAGCAGTTCTTC. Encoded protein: CATELAGPYNEQFF. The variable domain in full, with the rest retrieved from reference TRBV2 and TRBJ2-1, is EPEVTQTPSHQVTQMGQEVILRCVPISNHLYFYWYRQILGQKVEFLVSFYNNEISEKSEIFDDQFSVERPDGSNFTLKIRSTKLEDSAMYFCATELAGPYNEQFFGPGTRLTVL.

Written as DNA, the CDR3 is TGTGCCAGCAGGCTTTTGGACAGGGAGGATACGCAGTATTTT. It translates to CASRLLDREDTQYF. The J gene is TRBJ2-3, the V gene TRBV28; the match to TRBD1 covers 8 bases. Germline V gene lookup returns CDR1 MDHEN and CDR2 SYDVKM. V lost 6 bases, J lost 6 bases, and 8 bases stayed unmatched. This CDR3 has 14 amino acids.

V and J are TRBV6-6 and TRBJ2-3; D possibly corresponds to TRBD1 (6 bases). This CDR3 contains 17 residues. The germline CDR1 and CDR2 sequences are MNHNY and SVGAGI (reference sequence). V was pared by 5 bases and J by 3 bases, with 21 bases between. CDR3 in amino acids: CASSPQGPPTSTDTQYF. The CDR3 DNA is TGTGCCAGCAGTCCACAGGGACCCCCGACCTCAACAGATACGCAGTATTTT.

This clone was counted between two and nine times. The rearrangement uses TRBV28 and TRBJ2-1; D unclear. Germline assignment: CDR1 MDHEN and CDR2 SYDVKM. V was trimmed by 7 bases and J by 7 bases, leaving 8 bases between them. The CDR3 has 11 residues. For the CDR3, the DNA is TGTGCCAGCACTTATCTGAATGAGCAGTTCTTC. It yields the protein CASTYLNEQFF. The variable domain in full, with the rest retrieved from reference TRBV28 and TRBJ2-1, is DVKVTQSSRYLVKRTGEKVFLECVQDMDHENMFWYRQDPGLGLRLIYFSYDVKMKEKGDIPEGYSVSREKKERFSLILESASTNQTSMYLCASTYLNEQFFGPGTRLTVL.

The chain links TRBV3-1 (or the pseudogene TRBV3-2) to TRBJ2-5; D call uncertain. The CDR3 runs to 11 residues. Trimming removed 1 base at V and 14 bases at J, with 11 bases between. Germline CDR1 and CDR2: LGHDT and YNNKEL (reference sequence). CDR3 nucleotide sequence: TGTGCCAGCAGCCAAGGAGGAGCGAGCTACTTC. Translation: CASSQGGASYF.

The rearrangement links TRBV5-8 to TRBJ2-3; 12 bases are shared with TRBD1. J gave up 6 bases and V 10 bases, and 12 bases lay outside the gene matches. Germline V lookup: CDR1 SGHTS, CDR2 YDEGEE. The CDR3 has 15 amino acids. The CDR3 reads CASYWGTGGADTQYF. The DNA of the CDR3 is TGTGCCTCCTACTGGGGGACAGGGGGCGCGGATACGCAGTATTTT.

The CDR3: CASRPGQHLLNTGELFF. DNA for the CDR3: TGTGCCAGCCGACCGGGACAGCACCTTCTGAACACCGGGGAGCTGTTTTTT. V and J are TRBV14 and TRBJ2-2, with TRBD1 matching 7 bases. Looked up from germline, CDR1 is SGHDN and CDR2 is FVKESK. This CDR3 is built from 17 residues. V trimming: 8 bases; J trimming: 1 base; junction bases outside the gene matches: 13.

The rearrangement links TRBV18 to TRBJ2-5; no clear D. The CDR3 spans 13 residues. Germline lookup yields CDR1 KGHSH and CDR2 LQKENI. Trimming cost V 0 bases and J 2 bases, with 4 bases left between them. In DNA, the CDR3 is TGTGCCAGCTCACCACCCGTTCAAGAGACCCAGTACTTC. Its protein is CASSPPVQETQYF.

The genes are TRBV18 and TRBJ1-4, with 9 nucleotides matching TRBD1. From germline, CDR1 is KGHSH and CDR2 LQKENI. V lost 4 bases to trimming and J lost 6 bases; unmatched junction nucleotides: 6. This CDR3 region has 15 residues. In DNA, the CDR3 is TGTGCCAGCTCACACCCCGGACAGGGGTATGAAAAACTGTTTTTT. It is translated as CASSHPGQGYEKLFF.

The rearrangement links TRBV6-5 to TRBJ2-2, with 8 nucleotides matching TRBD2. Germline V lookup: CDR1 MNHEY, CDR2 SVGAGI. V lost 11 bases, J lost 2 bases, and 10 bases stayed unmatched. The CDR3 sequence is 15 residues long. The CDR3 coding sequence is TGTGCCGGTGAGACGGGGGGGTTAAACACCGGGGAGCTGTTTTTT. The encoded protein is CAGETGGLNTGELFF.

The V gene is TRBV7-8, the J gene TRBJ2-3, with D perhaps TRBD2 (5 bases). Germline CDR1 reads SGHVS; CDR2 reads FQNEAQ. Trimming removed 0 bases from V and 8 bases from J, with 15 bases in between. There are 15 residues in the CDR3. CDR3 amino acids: CASSLAGAVFGTQYF. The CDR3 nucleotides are TGTGCCAGCAGCTTAGCGGGAGCTGTATTTGGTACGCAGTATTTT.

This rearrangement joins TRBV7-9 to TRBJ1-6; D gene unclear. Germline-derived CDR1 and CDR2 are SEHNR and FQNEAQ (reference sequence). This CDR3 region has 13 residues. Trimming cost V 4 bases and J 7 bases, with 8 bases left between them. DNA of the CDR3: TGTGCCAGCAGCTCGAGCGAGAATTCACCCCTCCACTTT. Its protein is CASSSSENSPLHF.

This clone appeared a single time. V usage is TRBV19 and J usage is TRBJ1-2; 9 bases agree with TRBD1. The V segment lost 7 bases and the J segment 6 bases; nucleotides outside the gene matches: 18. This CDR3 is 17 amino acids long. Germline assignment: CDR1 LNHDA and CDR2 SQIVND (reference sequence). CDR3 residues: CASTKGGTGTGLDGYTF. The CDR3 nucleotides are TGTGCCAGTACTAAAGGGGGAACCGGGACAGGGCTCGATGGCTACACCTTC.

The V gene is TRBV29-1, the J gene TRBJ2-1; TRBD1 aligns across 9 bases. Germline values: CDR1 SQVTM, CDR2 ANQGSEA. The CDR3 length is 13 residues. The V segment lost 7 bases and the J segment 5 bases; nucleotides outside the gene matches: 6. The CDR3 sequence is CSADRGTNNEQFF. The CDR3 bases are TGCAGCGCCGACAGGGGGACTAACAATGAGCAGTTCTTC.

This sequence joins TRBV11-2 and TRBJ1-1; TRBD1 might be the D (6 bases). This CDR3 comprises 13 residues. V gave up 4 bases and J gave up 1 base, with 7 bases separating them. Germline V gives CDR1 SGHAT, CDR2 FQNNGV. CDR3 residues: CASSWGQNTEAFF. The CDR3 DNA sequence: TGTGCCAGCAGCTGGGGACAGAACACTGAAGCTTTCTTT.

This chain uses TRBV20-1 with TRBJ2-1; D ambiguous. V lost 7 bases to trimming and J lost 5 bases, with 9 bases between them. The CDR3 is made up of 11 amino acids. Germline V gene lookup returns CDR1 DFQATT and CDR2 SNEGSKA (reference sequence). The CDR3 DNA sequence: TGCAGTGTCCAAGCGCACAATGAGCAGTTCTTC. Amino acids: CSVQAHNEQFF.

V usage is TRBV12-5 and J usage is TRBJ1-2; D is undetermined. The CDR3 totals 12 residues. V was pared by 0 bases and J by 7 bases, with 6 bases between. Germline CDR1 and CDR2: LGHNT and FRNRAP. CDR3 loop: CASGLVRLGYTF. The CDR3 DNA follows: TGTGCTAGTGGTTTGGTCAGGCTTGGCTACACCTTC.

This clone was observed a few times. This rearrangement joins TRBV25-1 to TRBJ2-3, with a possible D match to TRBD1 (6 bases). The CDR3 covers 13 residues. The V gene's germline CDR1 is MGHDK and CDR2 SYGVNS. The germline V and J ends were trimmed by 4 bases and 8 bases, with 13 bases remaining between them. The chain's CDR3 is CASSGRGGGTQYF. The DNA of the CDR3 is TGTGCCAGCAGTGGTCGTGGGGGCGGTACGCAGTATTTT.

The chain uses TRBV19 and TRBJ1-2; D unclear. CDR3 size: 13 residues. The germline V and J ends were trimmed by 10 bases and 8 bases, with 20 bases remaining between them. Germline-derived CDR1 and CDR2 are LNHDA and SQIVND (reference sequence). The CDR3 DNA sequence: TGTGCCACCACGGCCCCAGGCGATTGGGGCTACACCTTC. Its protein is CATTAPGDWGYTF.